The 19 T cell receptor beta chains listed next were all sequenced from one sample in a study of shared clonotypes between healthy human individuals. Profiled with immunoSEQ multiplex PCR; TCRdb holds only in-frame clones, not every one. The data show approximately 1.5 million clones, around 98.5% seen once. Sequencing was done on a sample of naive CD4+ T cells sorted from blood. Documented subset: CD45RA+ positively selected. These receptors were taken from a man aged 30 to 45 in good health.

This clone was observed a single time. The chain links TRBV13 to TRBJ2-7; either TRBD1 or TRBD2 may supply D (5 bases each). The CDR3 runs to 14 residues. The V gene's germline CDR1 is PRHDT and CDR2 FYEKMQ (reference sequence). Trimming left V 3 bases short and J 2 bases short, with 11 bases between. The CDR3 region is CASSFSGAPYEQYF. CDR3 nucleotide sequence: TGTGCCAGCAGCTTTTCCGGGGCCCCCTACGAGCAGTACTTC.

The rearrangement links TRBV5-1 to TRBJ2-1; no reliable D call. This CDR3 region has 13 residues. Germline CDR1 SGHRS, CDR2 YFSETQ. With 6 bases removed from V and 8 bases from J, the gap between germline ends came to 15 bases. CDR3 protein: CASKEATIDEQFF. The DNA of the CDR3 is TGCGCCAGCAAAGAAGCCACAATCGATGAGCAGTTCTTC.

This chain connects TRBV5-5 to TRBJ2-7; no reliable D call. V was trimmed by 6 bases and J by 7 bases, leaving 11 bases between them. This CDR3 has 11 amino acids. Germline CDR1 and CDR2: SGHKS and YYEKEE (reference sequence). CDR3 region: CASTQGLEQYF. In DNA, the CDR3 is TGTGCCAGCACCCAAGGGCTGGAGCAGTACTTC.

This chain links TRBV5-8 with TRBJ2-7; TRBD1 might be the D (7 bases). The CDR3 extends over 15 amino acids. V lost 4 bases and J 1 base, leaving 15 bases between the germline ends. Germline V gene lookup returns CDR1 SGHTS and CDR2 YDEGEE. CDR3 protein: CASSRRDSLSYEQYF. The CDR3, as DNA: TGTGCCAGCAGCCGGAGGGACAGCCTTTCCTACGAGCAGTACTTC.

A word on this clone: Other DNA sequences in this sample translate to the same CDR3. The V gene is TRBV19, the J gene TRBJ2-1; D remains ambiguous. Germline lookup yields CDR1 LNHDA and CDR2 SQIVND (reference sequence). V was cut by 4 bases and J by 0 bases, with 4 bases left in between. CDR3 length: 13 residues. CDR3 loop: CASSKSSYNEQFF. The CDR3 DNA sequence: TGTGCCAGTAGTAAAAGCTCCTACAATGAGCAGTTCTTC.

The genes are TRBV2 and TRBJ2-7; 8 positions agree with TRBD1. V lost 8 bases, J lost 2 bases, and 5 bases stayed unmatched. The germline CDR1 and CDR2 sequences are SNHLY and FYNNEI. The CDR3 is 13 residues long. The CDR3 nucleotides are TGTGCCAGCGCAGGGGGCAATACCTACGAGCAGTACTTC. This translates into CASAGGNTYEQYF.

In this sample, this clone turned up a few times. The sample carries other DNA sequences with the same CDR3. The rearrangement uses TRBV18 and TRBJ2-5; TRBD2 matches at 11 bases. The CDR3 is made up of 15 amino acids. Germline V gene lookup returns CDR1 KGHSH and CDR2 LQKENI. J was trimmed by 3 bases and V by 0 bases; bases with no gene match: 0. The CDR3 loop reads CASSPPGLAEETQYF. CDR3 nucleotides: TGTGCCAGCTCACCACCGGGACTAGCGGAAGAGACCCAGTACTTC.

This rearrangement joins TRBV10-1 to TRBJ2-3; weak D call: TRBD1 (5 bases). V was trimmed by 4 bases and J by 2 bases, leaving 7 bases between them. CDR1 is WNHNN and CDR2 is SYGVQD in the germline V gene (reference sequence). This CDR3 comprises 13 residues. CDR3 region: CASSAGNTDTQYF. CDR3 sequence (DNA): TGCGCCAGCAGTGCAGGGAACACAGATACGCAGTATTTT.

As DNA, the CDR3 is TGTGCCAGCACCTTGACTAGCGGGAGTCCCTACGAGCAGTACTTC. Translated: CASTLTSGSPYEQYF. This chain connects TRBV28 to TRBJ2-7, with 12 bases matching TRBD2. J lost 2 bases, V lost 7 bases, and 6 bases had no gene match. The CDR3 extends over 15 amino acids. Germline CDR1 MDHEN, CDR2 SYDVKM.

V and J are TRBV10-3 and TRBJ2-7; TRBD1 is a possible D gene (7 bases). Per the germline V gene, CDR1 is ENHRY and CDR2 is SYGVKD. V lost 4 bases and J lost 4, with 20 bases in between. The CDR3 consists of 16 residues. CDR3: CAISGPRGAGTYEQYF. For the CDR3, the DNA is TGTGCCATCAGTGGTCCCAGGGGGGCCGGAACTTACGAGCAGTACTTC.

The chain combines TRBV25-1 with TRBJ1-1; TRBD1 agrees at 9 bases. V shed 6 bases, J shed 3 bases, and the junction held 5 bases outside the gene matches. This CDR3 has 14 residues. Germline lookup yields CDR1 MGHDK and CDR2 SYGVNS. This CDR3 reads CASRPQGADTEAFF. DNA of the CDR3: TGTGCCAGCAGGCCACAGGGGGCTGACACTGAAGCTTTCTTT.

For the CDR3, the DNA is TGTGCCAGCGCACTTCAGGGGGGCCAGCCCCAGCATTTT. Translating gives CASALQGGQPQHF. The chain recombines TRBV7-2 with TRBJ1-5, with 7 bases aligning to TRBD1. After removal of 8 bases from V and 7 bases from J, the junction contained 8 bases not matched to a gene. The CDR3 has 13 amino acids. CDR1 is SGHTA and CDR2 is FQGNSA in the germline V gene.

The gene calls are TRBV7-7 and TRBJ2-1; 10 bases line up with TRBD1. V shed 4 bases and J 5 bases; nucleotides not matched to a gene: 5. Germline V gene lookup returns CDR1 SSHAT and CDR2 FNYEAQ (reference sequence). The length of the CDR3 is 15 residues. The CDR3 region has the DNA TGTGCCAGCAGCTCGGGACAGGGGTGGCACAATGAGCAGTTCTTC. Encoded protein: CASSSGQGWHNEQFF.

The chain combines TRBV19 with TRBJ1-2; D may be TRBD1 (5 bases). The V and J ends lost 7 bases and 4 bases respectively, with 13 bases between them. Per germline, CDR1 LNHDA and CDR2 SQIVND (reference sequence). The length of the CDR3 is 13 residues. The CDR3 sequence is CASNPGRLYGYTF. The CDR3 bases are TGTGCCAGTAATCCAGGGCGACTCTATGGCTACACCTTC. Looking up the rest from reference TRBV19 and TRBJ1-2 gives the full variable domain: DGGITQSPKYLFRKEGQNVTLSCEQNLNHDAMYWYRQDPGQGLRLIYYSQIVNDFQKGDIAEGYSVSREKKESFPLTVTSAQKNPTAFYLCASNPGRLYGYTFGSGTRLTVV.

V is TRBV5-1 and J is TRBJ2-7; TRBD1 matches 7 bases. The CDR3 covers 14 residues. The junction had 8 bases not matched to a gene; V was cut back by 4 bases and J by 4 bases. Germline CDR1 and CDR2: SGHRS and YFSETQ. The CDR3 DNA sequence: TGCGCCAGCAGCCGCCGGGACAGTTTTTACGAGCAGTACTTC. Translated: CASSRRDSFYEQYF.

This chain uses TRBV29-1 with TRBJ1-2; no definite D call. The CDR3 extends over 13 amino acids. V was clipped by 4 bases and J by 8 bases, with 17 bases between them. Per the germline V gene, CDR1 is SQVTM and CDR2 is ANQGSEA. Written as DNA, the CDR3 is TGCAGCGTTGGGGAGGCGGGTGCTATGGGCTACACCTTC. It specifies CSVGEAGAMGYTF.

The DNA for the CDR3 is TGTGCCAGCTCACCCTTAGTAACCGGGACAGGGTTGAAGACCCAGTACTTC. The encoded protein is CASSPLVTGTGLKTQYF. The J gene is TRBJ2-5, the V gene TRBV18; 9 nucleotides line up with TRBD1. CDR3 length: 17 residues. With 3 bases clipped from V and 6 bases from J, the junction kept 14 bases outside the gene matches. Germline V gives CDR1 KGHSH, CDR2 LQKENI.

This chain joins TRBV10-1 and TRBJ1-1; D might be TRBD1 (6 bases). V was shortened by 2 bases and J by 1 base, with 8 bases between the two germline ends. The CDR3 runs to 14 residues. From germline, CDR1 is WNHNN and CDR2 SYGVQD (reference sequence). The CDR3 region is CASSEGGQNTEAFF. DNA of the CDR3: TGCGCCAGCAGTGAGGGGGGGCAGAACACTGAAGCTTTCTTT.

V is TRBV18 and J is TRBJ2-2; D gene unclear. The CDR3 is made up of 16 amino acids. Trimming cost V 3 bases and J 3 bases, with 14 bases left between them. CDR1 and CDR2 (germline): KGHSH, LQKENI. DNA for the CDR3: TGTGCCAGCTCACCTCTTGGCAGGACCCACACCGGGGAGCTGTTTTTT. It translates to CASSPLGRTHTGELFF.